This T cell receptor beta chain was sequenced for a study of T cells after yellow fever vaccination. Using its own MiXCR run on the 5' RACE reads, TCRdb lists one record per CDR3 protein. The sample gives 250,000 to 300,000 distinct CDR3 sequences, 5.2% of which show up once; about 3.5% is in the top ten. Germline V gene lookup returns CDR1 SGHNT and CDR2 YYREEE (reference sequence). V was pared by 5 bases and J by 4 bases, with 2 bases of the junction left unmatched. This CDR3 spans 13 amino acids. The rearrangement uses TRBV5-4 and TRBJ1-4; TRBD1 aligns across 7 bases. The clonotype was recovered from a man aged 18 to 29 who received the YFV17D yellow fever vaccine. The sample in question was CD4+ T cells sorted from PBMCs, obtained on the day of the yellow fever booster vaccination. The chain's CDR3 is CASRRDSNEKLFF. CDR3 DNA sequence: TGTGCCAGCAGGCGGGACAGTAATGAAAAACTGTTTTTT.